This entry is about one T cell receptor (beta chain). This receptor's antigen is unknown. No much larger clone is present one base from it, and per-base qualities are unavailable. This entry comes from a study of T-cell reconstitution after alpha-beta-depleted transplantation in children (dated by TCRdb to 2016 to 2018). Study-level background: T-cell immune reconstitution after TCRalphabeta/CD19-depleted allogeneic hematopoietic cell transplantation in children was quantitatively tracked in the study by means of TCR repertoire profiling.

The method behind the library was PCR. The sequencing machine was an Illumina HiSeq 2500. TCR library preparation used molecular barcoding, with unique molecular identifiers applied to normalize quantification of the TCRbeta repertoire. TCRdb reprocessing: public reads trimmed at Q25 with fastp, clones called with MiXCR, in-frame beta chains kept. One record per CDR3 amino acid sequence lists the most common genes and DNA. The sample has about 610,000 distinct CDR3 sequences on record, about 10% of them singletons. About 4% of the sample belongs to the ten largest clones. The specimen comprised PBMCs from the stem cell graft donor, sampled from the stem cell graft. The sequence was obtained from a human donor who donated a stem cell graft to a child with acute myeloid leukemia.

The CDR3 protein is CSVEDLRASQPGEQYF. The nucleotides are TGCAGCGTTGAAGATCTTCGGGCCTCCCAACCTGGGGAGCAGTACTTC. The chain employs TRBV29-1 and TRBJ2-7; too little of a D gene remains to name it. From the cysteine up to the phenylalanine, the CDR3 has a length of 16 residues. Only the CDR3 region is kept as DNA, spanning 48 bases read in frame from base 1. In the germline V gene, CDR1 corresponds to SQVTM and CDR2 to ANQGSEA. Relative to germline, V is 0 bases shorter and J is 7 bases shorter, with 22 bases between their ends.